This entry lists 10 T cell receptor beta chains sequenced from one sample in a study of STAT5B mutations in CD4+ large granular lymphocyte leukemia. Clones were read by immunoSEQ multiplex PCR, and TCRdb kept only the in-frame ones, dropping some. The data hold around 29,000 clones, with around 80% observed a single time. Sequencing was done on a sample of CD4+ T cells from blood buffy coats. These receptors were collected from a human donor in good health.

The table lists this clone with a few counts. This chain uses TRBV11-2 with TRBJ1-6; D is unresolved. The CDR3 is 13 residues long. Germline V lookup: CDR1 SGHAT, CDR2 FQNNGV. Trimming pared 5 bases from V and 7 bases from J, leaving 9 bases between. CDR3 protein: CASSPSVNSPLHF. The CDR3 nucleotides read TGTGCCAGCAGCCCCAGTGTGAATTCACCCCTCCACTTT. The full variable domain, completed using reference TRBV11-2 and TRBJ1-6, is EAGVAQSPRYKIIEKRQSVAFWCNPISGHATLYWYQQILGQGPKLLIQFQNNGVVDDSQLPKDRFSAERLKGVDSTLKIQPAKLEDSAVYLCASSPSVNSPLHFGNGTRLTVT.

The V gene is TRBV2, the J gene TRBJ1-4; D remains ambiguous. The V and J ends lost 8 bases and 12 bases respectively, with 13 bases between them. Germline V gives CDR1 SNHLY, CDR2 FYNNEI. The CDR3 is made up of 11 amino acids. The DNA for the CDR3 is TGTGCCAGCGGAACGCAAGGTGAACTGTTTTTT. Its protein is CASGTQGELFF. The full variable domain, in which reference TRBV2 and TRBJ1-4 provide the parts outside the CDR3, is EPEVTQTPSHQVTQMGQEVILRCVPISNHLYFYWYRQILGQKVEFLVSFYNNEISEKSEIFDDQFSVERPDGSNFTLKIRSTKLEDSAMYFCASGTQGELFFGSGTQLSVL.

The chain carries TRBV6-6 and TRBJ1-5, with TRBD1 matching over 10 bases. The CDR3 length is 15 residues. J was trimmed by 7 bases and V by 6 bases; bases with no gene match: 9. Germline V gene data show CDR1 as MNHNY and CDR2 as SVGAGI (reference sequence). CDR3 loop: CASSTAPGQGQPQHF. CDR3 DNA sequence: TGTGCCAGCAGCACAGCGCCGGGACAGGGGCAGCCCCAGCATTTT.

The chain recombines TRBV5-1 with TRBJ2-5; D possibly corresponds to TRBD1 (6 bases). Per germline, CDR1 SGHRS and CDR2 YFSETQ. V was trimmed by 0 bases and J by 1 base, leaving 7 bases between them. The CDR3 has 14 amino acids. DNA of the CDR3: TGCGCCAGCAGCTTGGACAGGGCCCAAGAGACCCAGTACTTC. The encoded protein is CASSLDRAQETQYF.

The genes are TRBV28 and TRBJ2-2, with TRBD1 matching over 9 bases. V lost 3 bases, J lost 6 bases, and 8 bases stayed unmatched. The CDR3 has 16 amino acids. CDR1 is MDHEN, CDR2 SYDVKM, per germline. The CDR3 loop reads CASSFSGQGFPGELFF. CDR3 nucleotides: TGTGCCAGCAGTTTCTCGGGACAGGGTTTCCCCGGGGAGCTGTTTTTT.

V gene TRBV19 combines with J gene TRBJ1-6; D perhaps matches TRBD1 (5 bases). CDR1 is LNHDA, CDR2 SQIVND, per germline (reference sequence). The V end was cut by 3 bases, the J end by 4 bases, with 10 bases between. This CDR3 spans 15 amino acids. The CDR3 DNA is TGTGCCAGTAGTATGAAGACAGTGTATAATTCACCCCTCCACTTT. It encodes CASSMKTVYNSPLHF.

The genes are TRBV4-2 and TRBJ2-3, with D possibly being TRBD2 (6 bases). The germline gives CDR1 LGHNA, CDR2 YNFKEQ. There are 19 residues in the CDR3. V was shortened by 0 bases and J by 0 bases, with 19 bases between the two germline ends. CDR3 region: CASSQDPSSGLASTDTQYF. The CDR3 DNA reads TGTGCCAGCAGCCAAGATCCATCTTCGGGGCTAGCGAGCACAGATACGCAGTATTTT.

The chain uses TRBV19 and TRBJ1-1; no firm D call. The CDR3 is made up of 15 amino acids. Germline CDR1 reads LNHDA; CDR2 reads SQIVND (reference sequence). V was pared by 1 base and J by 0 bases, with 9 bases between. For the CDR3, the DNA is TGTGCCAGTAGTATAGTGCAGAGAATGAACACTGAAGCTTTCTTT. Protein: CASSIVQRMNTEAFF. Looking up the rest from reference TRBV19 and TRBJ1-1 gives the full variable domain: DGGITQSPKYLFRKEGQNVTLSCEQNLNHDAMYWYRQDPGQGLRLIYYSQIVNDFQKGDIAEGYSVSREKKESFPLTVTSAQKNPTAFYLCASSIVQRMNTEAFFGQGTRLTVV.

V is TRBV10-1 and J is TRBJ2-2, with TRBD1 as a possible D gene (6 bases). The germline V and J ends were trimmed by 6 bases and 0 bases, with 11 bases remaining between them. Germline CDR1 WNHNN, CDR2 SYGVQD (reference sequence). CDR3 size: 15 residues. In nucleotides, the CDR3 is TGCGCCAGCAGCCCGGACAGCGCGAACACCGGGGAGCTGTTTTTT. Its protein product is CASSPDSANTGELFF.

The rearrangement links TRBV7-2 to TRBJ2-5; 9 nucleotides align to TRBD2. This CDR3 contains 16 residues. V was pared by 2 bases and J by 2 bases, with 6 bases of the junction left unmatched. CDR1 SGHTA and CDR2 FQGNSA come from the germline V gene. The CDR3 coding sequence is TGTGCCAGCAGCTTACAGCGGGGGGTGGGACAAGAGACCCAGTACTTC. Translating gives CASSLQRGVGQETQYF. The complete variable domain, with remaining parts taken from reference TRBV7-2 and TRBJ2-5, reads GAGVSQSPSNKVTEKGKDVELRCDPISGHTALYWYRQSLGQGLEFLIYFQGNSAPDKSGLPSDRFSAERTGGSVSTLTIQRTQQEDSAVYLCASSLQRGVGQETQYFGPGTRLLVL.